Sequencing of this T cell receptor beta chain was carried out in a study of shared clonotypes between healthy human individuals. Study conclusions and caveats: Naive subsets typically showed greater estimated richness than memory subsets.

An assay was performed, and its level was deep. TCRdb's table, derived via immunoSEQ multiplex PCR, lists solely in-frame clones and lacks some. The table includes about 330,000 clones, approximately 79% detected once. Donors, healthy HIV-negative adults, lacked recent acute infections or vaccinations. Germline-derived CDR1 and CDR2 are SNHLY and FYNNEI. The CDR3 length is 15 residues. For this clone: Its antigen is as yet unknown.

The receptor was isolated from a man in his thirties or forties in good health. The V and J genes are TRBV2 and TRBJ2-5, with D perhaps matching TRBD1 (6 bases). The DNA end favors TRBJ2-7, so the J call may be wrong. The source material was memory CD4+ T cells sorted from blood. The subset is: CD45RA-negative fraction. In DNA, the CDR3 is TGTGCCAGCACTACAGGTACAGGGTGGTCCTACGAGCAGTACTTC. Protein: CASTTGTGWSYEQYF.